Shown below are 31 T cell receptor beta chains from a single sample sequenced in a study of T cell repertoires in ileal Crohn's disease. The table came from immunoSEQ multiplex PCR; TCRdb's copy has only in-frame clones and leaves some out. The sample lists more than 15,000 clones; approximately 60% were seen once. The sequenced sample consisted of ileal tissue. The origin of the receptors is an adult with Crohn's disease.

The rearrangement joins TRBV29-1 to TRBJ2-1; TRBD2 aligns across 9 bases. The J segment lost 4 bases and the V segment lost 7 bases, leaving 17 bases of the junction unmatched. CDR1 SQVTM and CDR2 ANQGSEA come from the germline V gene. There are 17 residues in the CDR3. The chain's CDR3 is CSALGRVAGEAYNEQFF. The CDR3 DNA follows: TGCAGCGCGTTGGGGAGGGTAGCGGGAGAGGCGTACAATGAGCAGTTCTTC.

J is TRBJ2-5 and V is TRBV2, with D perhaps TRBD1 (6 bases). The CDR3 is 13 amino acids. The germline gives CDR1 SNHLY, CDR2 FYNNEI. The V gene lost 6 bases and the J gene lost 2 bases, with 10 bases spanning the gap. In DNA, the CDR3 is TGTGCCAGCAGGGGACACCCACAAGAGACCCAGTACTTC. This gives the protein CASRGHPQETQYF.

The chain combines TRBV5-4 with TRBJ1-1; 7 bases map to TRBD1. This CDR3 has 14 amino acids. With V trimmed by 3 bases and J by 0 bases, 2 bases remained unmatched. The germline V gene encodes CDR1 SGHNT and CDR2 YYREEE (reference sequence). CDR3 nucleotide sequence: TGTGCCAGCAGCTCGGGACAGATGAACACTGAAGCTTTCTTT. Protein: CASSSGQMNTEAFF.

The chain links TRBV28 to TRBJ2-7, with 10 positions matching TRBD1. CDR1 MDHEN and CDR2 SYDVKM come from the germline V gene. After removal of 4 bases from V and 7 bases from J, the junction contained 13 bases not matched to a gene. The CDR3 contains 16 residues. The CDR3 DNA reads as TGTGCCAGCAGTTCGACAGGGGGCCTTGGGTCTGAAGAGCAGTACTTC. Residues: CASSSTGGLGSEEQYF. Looking up the rest from reference TRBV28 and TRBJ2-7 gives the full variable domain: DVKVTQSSRYLVKRTGEKVFLECVQDMDHENMFWYRQDPGLGLRLIYFSYDVKMKEKGDIPEGYSVSREKKERFSLILESASTNQTSMYLCASSSTGGLGSEEQYFGPGTRLTVT.

This clone was recorded a few times. The rearrangement links TRBV15 to TRBJ2-7; 9 bases agree with TRBD2. This CDR3 has 13 amino acids. Germline lookup yields CDR1 LNHNV and CDR2 YYDKDF (reference sequence). Trimming took 7 bases from V and 5 from J; bases not matched to a gene: 6. CDR3: CATTLSGRHEQYF. The CDR3 coding sequence is TGTGCCACCACCCTTAGCGGGAGACACGAGCAGTACTTC.

The chain joins TRBV30 to TRBJ2-1; maybe TRBD1 (6 bases). Trimming left V 7 bases short and J 0 bases short, with 16 bases between. The CDR3 has 15 residues. CDR1 and CDR2 (germline): GTSNPN, SVGIG (reference sequence). CDR3 sequence: CASTRGTSSYNEQFF. CDR3 DNA sequence: TGTGCCTCCACTAGGGGGACCAGCTCCTACAATGAGCAGTTCTTC.

The chain has TRBV11-2 and TRBJ2-1; 7 bases align to TRBD2. The CDR3 length is 16 residues. Germline V gene data show CDR1 as SGHAT and CDR2 as FQNNGV. J lost 0 bases, V lost 4 bases, and 6 bases had no gene match. In DNA, the CDR3 is TGTGCCAGCAGCTGGCTAGCGGCAGCCTCCTACAATGAGCAGTTCTTC. It translates to CASSWLAAASYNEQFF.

V is TRBV7-6 and J is TRBJ2-5; 8 nucleotides line up with TRBD1. Germline-derived CDR1 and CDR2 are SGHVS and FNYEAQ. CDR3 length: 14 residues. V trimming: 5 bases; J trimming: 2 bases; junction bases outside the gene matches: 4. This CDR3 reads CASSGQGAQETQYF. The CDR3 region has the DNA TGTGCCAGCAGCGGCCAGGGGGCACAAGAGACCCAGTACTTC. Combining the CDR3 with reference TRBV7-6 and TRBJ2-5 gives the whole variable domain GAGVSQSPRYKVTKRGQDVALRCDPISGHVSLYWYRQALGQGPEFLTYFNYEAQQDKSGLPNDRFSAERPEGSISTLTIQRTEQRDSAMYRCASSGQGAQETQYFGPGTRLLVL.

The CDR3 coding sequence is TGCGCCAGCAGCCACGGGAGTTACAATGAGCAGTTCTTC. This sequence encodes CASSHGSYNEQFF. The chain combines TRBV5-1 with TRBJ2-1, with D perhaps TRBD2 (6 bases). This CDR3 region has 13 residues. V shed 4 bases and J shed 4 bases, with 9 bases lying between them. CDR1 is SGHRS, CDR2 YFSETQ, per germline.

The chain is built from TRBV28 and TRBJ1-2; no clear D gene. CDR3 size: 12 residues. The V and J ends lost 6 bases and 8 bases respectively, with 13 bases between them. Germline CDR1 is MDHEN and CDR2 is SYDVKM. The CDR3 bases are TGTGCCAGCAGCTACCTGGGAGTCGGCTACACCTTC. Its translation: CASSYLGVGYTF.

The chain carries TRBV28 and TRBJ1-5; TRBD1 matches 9 bases. CDR1 is MDHEN, CDR2 SYDVKM, per germline. The CDR3 runs 14 residues. V trimming: 5 bases; J trimming: 5 bases; junction bases outside the gene matches: 4. The CDR3 DNA sequence: TGTGCCAGCAGTATAACAGGGGGCCATCAGCCCCAGCATTTT. Translating it yields CASSITGGHQPQHF.

V gene TRBV27 combines with J gene TRBJ2-5; D possibly corresponds to TRBD2 (6 bases). The CDR3 totals 13 residues. CDR1 and CDR2 from the germline V gene are MNHEY and SMNVEV (reference sequence). V lost 8 bases to trimming and J lost 2 bases, with 12 bases between them. The CDR3 coding sequence is TGTGCCAGCGGAGCCGGGAGACAAGAGACCCAGTACTTC. Amino acid sequence: CASGAGRQETQYF.

The chain has TRBV9 and TRBJ2-5; D is possibly TRBD1 (6 bases). The CDR3 covers 15 residues. Germline V CDR1 and CDR2: SGDLS, YYNGEE. Trimming shortened V by 4 bases and J by 5 bases, and 18 bases separated the two germline ends. The DNA of the CDR3 is TGTGCCAGCAGCTCGGGCCCCGGGGACATGGAGACCCAGTACTTC. Residues: CASSSGPGDMETQYF.

The chain joins TRBV4-2 to TRBJ1-4; D gene ambiguous. The CDR3 length is 16 residues. V was cut by 1 base and J by 5 bases, with 14 bases left in between. The germline V gene has CDR1 LGHNA and CDR2 YNFKEQ. CDR3: CASSQGPGKGNEKLFF. As DNA, the CDR3 is TGTGCCAGCAGCCAAGGTCCGGGGAAGGGAAATGAAAAACTGTTTTTT.

The rearrangement links TRBV6-5 to TRBJ2-3; possibly TRBD2 for D (5 bases). The germline gives CDR1 MNHEY, CDR2 SVGAGI. V was shortened by 8 bases and J by 5 bases, with 14 bases between the two germline ends. This CDR3 has 13 residues. Here the CDR3 reads CASRLGRVDTQYF. CDR3 coding DNA: TGTGCCAGCCGCCTCGGGCGGGTAGATACGCAGTATTTT.

This clone counts as medium-sized. The chain carries TRBV6-6 and TRBJ2-7, with TRBD1 identical over 11 bases. Germline lookup yields CDR1 MNHNY and CDR2 SVGAGI (reference sequence). The CDR3 has 15 amino acids. V lost 7 bases to trimming and J lost 4 bases; unmatched junction nucleotides: 9. CDR3 sequence reads: CASIVGQGVLYEQYF. CDR3 DNA: TGTGCCAGCATCGTGGGACAGGGGGTTCTATACGAGCAGTACTTC.

The CDR3, as DNA: TGTGCCAGCAGTGCCTCTAACAGGGCTCGGGACAATGAGCAGTTCTTC. Encoded protein: CASSASNRARDNEQFF. The chain uses TRBV6-1 and TRBJ2-1, with D maybe TRBD1 (6 bases). V was cut by 4 bases and J by 5 bases, with 18 bases left in between. The CDR3 totals 16 residues. Looked up from germline, CDR1 is MNHNS and CDR2 is SASEGT.

The rearrangement uses TRBV9 and TRBJ2-3, with D possibly matching TRBD1 (7 bases). CDR1 and CDR2 (germline): SGDLS, YYNGEE. The CDR3 spans 14 residues. V was clipped by 3 bases and J by 8 bases, with 16 bases between them. Here the CDR3 reads CASSAGLHRGTQYF. CDR3 DNA sequence: TGTGCCAGCAGCGCGGGACTTCACAGGGGTACGCAGTATTTT.

The V call is TRBV29-1, the J call TRBJ1-3; the D is unclear. The V end was cut by 4 bases, the J end by 2 bases, with 6 bases between. The CDR3 is made up of 12 amino acids. Germline CDR1 is SQVTM and CDR2 is ANQGSEA. The CDR3 bases are TGCAGCGTTGGGGAGGCTGGAAACACCATATATTTT. Translated, it gives CSVGEAGNTIYF.

This sequence joins TRBV5-6 and TRBJ1-5, with TRBD1 matching over 8 bases. The length of the CDR3 is 17 residues. With 4 bases clipped from V and 6 bases from J, the junction kept 15 bases outside the gene matches. CDR1 SGHDT and CDR2 YYEEEE come from the germline V gene. DNA for the CDR3: TGTGCCAGCAGCCTCGGCCGGAACAGGGGGTCCCCTCAGCCCCAGCATTTT. The encoded protein is CASSLGRNRGSPQPQHF.

The gene calls are TRBV7-2 and TRBJ2-7; a weak D match, TRBD1 (6 bases). The V end was cut by 4 bases, the J end by 2 bases, with 6 bases between. Germline CDR1 SGHTA, CDR2 FQGNSA. This CDR3 spans 12 amino acids. As DNA, the CDR3 is TGTGCCAGCAGCTGGGACACCTACGAGCAGTACTTC. It codes for CASSWDTYEQYF.

This clone is labeled as medium-sized. The chain has TRBV6-6 and TRBJ2-7; 10 positions agree with TRBD2. The V gene's germline CDR1 is MNHNY and CDR2 SVGAGI (reference sequence). The CDR3 has 15 amino acids. The trim removed 6 bases at V and 3 bases at J, leaving 8 bases unmatched. As DNA, the CDR3 is TGTGCCAGCAGCCGCCTAGCGGGAGCTAGCTACGAGCAGTACTTC. Its translation is CASSRLAGASYEQYF.

This clone was observed a few times. The CDR3 here is CASSSGGPKETQYF. The CDR3 DNA sequence: TGTGCCAGCAGTTCAGGGGGTCCGAAAGAGACCCAGTACTTC. J is TRBJ2-5 and V is TRBV6-1, with 7 bases that match TRBD1. The CDR3 spans 14 residues. The ends lost 5 bases at V and 3 bases at J; junction bases unmatched: 6. Germline lookup yields CDR1 MNHNS and CDR2 SASEGT.

This chain links TRBV11-2 with TRBJ2-3; 13 positions agree with TRBD2. CDR1 SGHAT and CDR2 FQNNGV come from the germline V gene. Trimming cost V 3 bases and J 2 bases; bases outside gene matches: 2. The CDR3 spans 16 residues. CDR3 loop: CASSLGLAGSTDTQYF. Written as DNA, the CDR3 is TGTGCCAGCAGCTTGGGACTAGCGGGATCCACAGATACGCAGTATTTT.

This clone is classed as medium-sized (0.01 to 0.1%). The chain is built from TRBV11-2 and TRBJ1-3; D not resolved. CDR1 SGHAT and CDR2 FQNNGV come from the germline V gene. The V and J ends lost 3 bases and 3 bases respectively, with 3 bases between them. The CDR3 has 12 residues. The CDR3 nucleotides read TGTGCCAGCAGCTTCGTTGGAAACACCATATATTTT. This gives the protein CASSFVGNTIYF. The full variable domain, in which reference TRBV11-2 and TRBJ1-3 provide the parts outside the CDR3, is EAGVAQSPRYKIIEKRQSVAFWCNPISGHATLYWYQQILGQGPKLLIQFQNNGVVDDSQLPKDRFSAERLKGVDSTLKIQPAKLEDSAVYLCASSFVGNTIYFGEGSWLTVV.

The chain joins TRBV16 to TRBJ2-7; D gene ambiguous. V lost 6 bases, J lost 3 bases, and 9 bases lay in between. Germline CDR1 and CDR2: KGHSY and FQNENV. The CDR3 spans 12 residues. CDR3: CASRSIRYEQYF. CDR3 coding DNA: TGTGCCAGCAGATCTATACGCTACGAGCAGTACTTC.

The V call is TRBV7-6, the J call TRBJ2-2; 8 nucleotides line up with TRBD2. Germline V gene sequence: CDR1 SGHVS, CDR2 FNYEAQ. This CDR3 contains 14 residues. Trimming removed 5 bases from V and 6 bases from J; junction bases left unmatched: 5. DNA for the CDR3: TGTGCCAGCAGCCAAGGACTAGCAGCCGGGGAGCTGTTTTTT. Translated: CASSQGLAAGELFF.

J is TRBJ1-1 and V is TRBV16, with D uncertain. Germline V gene data show CDR1 as KGHSY and CDR2 as FQNENV. With 1 base removed from V and 2 bases from J, the gap between germline ends came to 11 bases. The CDR3 runs 15 residues. DNA for the CDR3: TGTGCCAGCAGCCAATGGGCAGATCCTAACACTGAAGCTTTCTTT. It codes for CASSQWADPNTEAFF.

The chain is built from TRBV10-1 and TRBJ1-1; 8 nucleotides match TRBD1. Germline CDR1 and CDR2: WNHNN and SYGVQD (reference sequence). The junction had 2 bases not matched to a gene; V was cut back by 7 bases and J by 1 base. This CDR3 region has 13 residues. CDR3 loop: CASTGTGNTEAFF. In DNA, the CDR3 is TGCGCCAGCACCGGGACAGGGAACACTGAAGCTTTCTTT.

The table lists this clone with a few counts. The CDR3 loop is CASIPPNNEQFF. As DNA, the CDR3 is TGTGCCAGCATCCCCCCCAACAATGAGCAGTTCTTC. The chain is built from TRBV11-2 and TRBJ2-1; no definite D call. This CDR3 is 12 amino acids long. From germline, CDR1 is SGHAT and CDR2 FQNNGV. V was trimmed by 7 bases and J by 5 bases, leaving 9 bases between them.

V usage is TRBV29-1 and J usage is TRBJ2-7; a weak D match, TRBD1 (6 bases). Germline assignment: CDR1 SQVTM and CDR2 ANQGSEA. CDR3 length: 13 amino acids. V was clipped by 4 bases and J by 2 bases, with 12 bases between them. The CDR3, as DNA: TGCAGCGTTGGCCCCAGGGGTGCCTACGAGCAGTACTTC. It is translated as CSVGPRGAYEQYF.